These T cell receptor beta chains were read from a single sample in a study of T-cell reconstitution after alpha-beta-depleted transplantation in children. TCRdb recomputed calls from the PCR reads with MiXCR, one row per CDR3 protein. The sample carries 350,000 to 400,000 distinct CDR3 sequences, about a fifth recorded once. The input for sequencing was PBMCs from the stem cell graft donor, taken from the stem cell graft. The receptors derive from a human donor who donated a stem cell graft to a child with acute myeloid leukemia. Each CDR3 is given with its conserved first and last residue. A D gene is named only where the DNA matches it firmly. A row's size may be missing; if present it is once, few, many or a size class.

J gene	V gene	D gene	clone size	CDR3 protein	CDR3 DNA
TRBJ2-7	TRBV5-1	NA	few	CASSSLPGVYEQYF	TGCGCCAGCAGCTCCCTACCGGGTGTCTACGAGCAGTACTTC
TRBJ2-1	TRBV12-3/TRBV12-4	TRBD2	few	CASSIGLAGVRTYNEQFF	TGTGCCAGCAGTATCGGGCTAGCGGGAGTCCGAACCTACAATGAGCAGTTCTTC
TRBJ1-2	TRBV29-1	NA	many	CSVEDPGYGYTF	TGCAGCGTTGAAGATCCAGGATATGGCTACACCTTC
TRBJ1-2	TRBV4-1	NA	NA	CASSQETMRTKVGYTF	TGCGCCAGCAGCCAAGAGACGATGAGGACGAAGGTGGGCTACACCTTC
TRBJ1-1	TRBV9	TRBD1	NA	CASSVDPGQGTITTLSDTEAFF	TGTGCCAGCAGCGTGGACCCGGGACAGGGGACGATAACCACACTTTCGGACACTGAAGCTTTCTTT
TRBJ2-7	TRBV4-2	NA	NA	CASSQEPGQFNEQYF	TGTGCCAGCAGCCAGGAGCCGGGACAATTCAACGAGCAGTACTTC
TRBJ2-7	TRBV28	TRBD1	NA	CASLSFGRTGRSYEQYF	TGTGCCAGCCTTAGCTTCGGCCGGACAGGGCGGTCCTACGAGCAGTACTTC
TRBJ2-1	TRBV28	TRBD2	NA	CASSLGSSGSVEQFF	TGTGCCAGCAGTTTAGGGTCTAGCGGGAGTGTAGAGCAGTTCTTC
TRBJ1-4	TRBV29-1	NA	few	CSVRGGATNEKLFF	TGCAGCGTCCGGGGGGGGGCAACTAATGAAAAACTGTTTTTT
TRBJ1-5	TRBV12-3/TRBV12-4	NA	many	CASSSGGGNQPQHF	TGCGCCAGCTCATCGGGTGGGGGCAATCAGCCCCAGCATTTT
TRBJ2-1	TRBV20-1	NA	few	CSAMGPSVGYNEQFF	TGCAGTGCCATGGGGCCTAGCGTCGGATACAATGAGCAGTTCTTC
TRBJ2-5	TRBV20-1	TRBD2	many	CSASSGRARETQYF	TGCAGTGCTAGTAGCGGGAGGGCCAGGGAGACCCAGTACTTC
TRBJ2-3	TRBV12-5	TRBD1	NA	CASGPVGQPPSTDTQYF	TGTGCTAGTGGTCCAGTGGGACAGCCTCCTAGCACAGATACGCAGTATTTT
TRBJ2-5	TRBV12-3/TRBV12-4	NA	many	CASSFGRKETQYF	TGTGCCAGCAGTTTTGGACGGAAAGAGACCCAGTACTTC
TRBJ2-1	TRBV7-9	TRBD2	few	CASSPPAGEYYNEQFF	TGTGCCAGCAGCCCTCCAGCGGGAGAGTACTACAATGAGCAGTTCTTC
TRBJ2-3	TRBV29-1	NA	many	CSVEVSGDTQYF	TGCAGCGTTGAAGTGTCAGGAGATACGCAGTATTTT
TRBJ2-3	TRBV12-3/TRBV12-4	TRBD1	few	CASTGRRTGRTDTQYF	TGTGCCAGCACCGGGCGTAGGACAGGGCGAACAGATACGCAGTATTTT
TRBJ2-1	TRBV29-1	NA	few	CSVEDSQSSYNEQFF	TGCAGCGTTGAAGATTCCCAGTCCTCCTACAATGAGCAGTTCTTC
TRBJ1-3	TRBV5-1	NA	NA	CASSSDSFSGNTIYF	TGCGCCAGCAGCTCGGACAGTTTTTCAGGAAACACCATATATTTT
TRBJ2-5	TRBV4-1	NA	NA	CASSQGPLVRETQYF	TGCGCCAGCAGCCAAGGGCCCCTCGTTCGGGAGACCCAGTACTTC
TRBJ2-3	TRBV28	TRBD1	NA	CASSLQGRGGDTQYF	TGTGCCAGCAGTCTACAGGGGCGAGGCGGAGATACGCAGTATTTT
TRBJ2-1	TRBV4-2	TRBD1	few	CASSQHGQALFF	TGTGCCAGCAGCCAACACGGACAGGCTCTGTTCTTC
TRBJ2-7	TRBV20-1	NA	many	CSARDITEGIGEQYF	TGCAGTGCTAGAGATATAACAGAAGGGATCGGCGAGCAGTACTTC
TRBJ2-1	TRBV5-1	TRBD1	NA	CASSLDPGQEFF	TGCGCCAGCAGCTTGGACCCGGGACAGGAGTTCTTC
TRBJ2-1	TRBV12-3/TRBV12-4	NA	NA	CASSYETASSYNEQFF	TGTGCCAGCAGCTATGAAACAGCGAGCTCCTACAATGAGCAGTTCTTC
TRBJ1-2	TRBV28	NA	NA	CASSPPRGVGYGYTF	TGTGCCAGCAGCCCTCCGCGAGGGGTTGGCTATGGCTACACCTTC
TRBJ1-1	TRBV5-1	TRBD1	NA	CASRTGGVAFF	TGCGCCAGCAGGACAGGGGGAGTAGCTTTCTTT
TRBJ2-7	TRBV25-1	TRBD1	NA	CASSGGTGDPYEQYF	TGTGCCAGCAGTGGGGGGACAGGGGACCCCTACGAGCAGTACTTC
TRBJ1-5	TRBV12-3/TRBV12-4	TRBD1	NA	CASSFRGTAANQPQHF	TGTGCCAGCAGTTTTAGGGGGACAGCCGCTAATCAGCCCCAGCATTTT
TRBJ2-6	TRBV25-1	NA	many	CASSELRDKGHVLTF	TGTGCCAGCAGTGAATTAAGGGACAAGGGTCATGTCCTGACTTTC
TRBJ2-7	TRBV29-1	NA	NA	CSVVLWGEAYEQYF	TGCAGCGTTGTACTCTGGGGGGAGGCCTACGAGCAGTACTTC
TRBJ2-7	TRBV6-1	TRBD1	many	CASRDPDRESYEQYF	TGTGCCAGCAGAGACCCGGACAGGGAGTCCTACGAGCAGTACTTC
TRBJ1-1	TRBV15	NA	NA	CATSRDLLTGYAEAFF	TGTGCCACCAGCAGAGATCTGTTAACAGGGTACGCTGAAGCTTTCTTT
TRBJ2-7	TRBV12-3/TRBV12-4	TRBD2	NA	CASSFGGRVSEQYF	TGTGCCAGCAGTTTCGGTGGGAGGGTTTCCGAGCAGTACTTC
TRBJ2-3	TRBV29-1	TRBD2	few	CSVGGLAGSTDTQYF	TGCAGCGTTGGAGGGCTAGCGGGAAGCACAGATACGCAGTATTTT
TRBJ2-5	TRBV12-3/TRBV12-4	TRBD2	few	CASSLRLAGGDTKTQYF	TGTGCCAGCAGTCTCCGACTAGCGGGAGGGGATACGAAGACCCAGTACTTC
TRBJ2-6	TRBV6-5	NA	few	CASSHWDSGANVLTF	TGTGCCAGCAGCCACTGGGACTCTGGGGCCAACGTCCTGACTTTC
TRBJ1-5	TRBV9	TRBD1	few	CASSATGGNQPQHF	TGTGCCAGCAGCGCGACAGGGGGCAATCAGCCCCAGCATTTT
TRBJ1-1	TRBV9	TRBD1	NA	CASSVQGVLTEAFF	TGTGCCAGCAGCGTGCAGGGGGTTCTAACTGAAGCTTTCTTT
TRBJ2-2	TRBV20-1	NA	few	CSADKGGGGTGELFF	TGCAGTGCCGACAAGGGAGGGGGCGGCACCGGGGAGCTGTTTTTT
TRBJ2-7	TRBV20-1	TRBD2	few	CSARDKGGIAGGSDEQYF	TGCAGTGCTAGAGATAAAGGGGGGATAGCGGGAGGGAGCGACGAGCAGTACTTC
TRBJ2-3	TRBV7-2	TRBD2	few	CASSLNSGRLDTQYF	TGTGCCAGCAGCTTAAATAGCGGGAGGCTTGATACGCAGTATTTT
TRBJ2-1	TRBV20-1	TRBD2	many	CSARDSGREGNEQFF	TGCAGTGCTAGGGATAGCGGGAGGGAGGGAAATGAGCAGTTCTTC
TRBJ2-5	TRBV10-3	NA	many	CAISPTGKETQYF	TGTGCCATCAGCCCTACCGGAAAAGAGACCCAGTACTTC
TRBJ2-5	TRBV24-1	TRBD2	few	CATSVSSGDGTQYF	TGTGCCACCAGTGTCTCTAGCGGAGACGGGACCCAGTACTTC
TRBJ2-1	TRBV12-3/TRBV12-4	NA	NA	CASSGSGRSGDEQFF	TGTGCCAGCAGTGGGAGCGGCCGGTCGGGTGATGAGCAGTTCTTC
TRBJ2-1	TRBV10-3	NA	few	CAISEGAQRNNEQFF	TGTGCCATCAGTGAGGGGGCCCAGAGAAACAATGAGCAGTTCTTC
TRBJ2-7	TRBV6-2/TRBV6-3	TRBD2	NA	CASSRLAGVHEQYF	TGTGCCAGCAGTAGACTAGCGGGAGTGCACGAGCAGTACTTC
TRBJ2-1	TRBV7-2	TRBD2	NA	CASSLAGIAGVDEQFF	TGTGCCAGCAGCTTAGCGGGGATAGCGGGAGTAGATGAGCAGTTCTTC
TRBJ2-5	TRBV28	NA	few	CATSSDQETQYF	TGTGCCACCTCTAGCGACCAAGAGACCCAGTACTTC
TRBJ2-1	TRBV9	TRBD2	NA	CASSVERSGRGQNEQFF	TGTGCCAGCAGCGTTGAGAGGAGCGGGAGGGGACAGAATGAGCAGTTCTTC
TRBJ2-1	TRBV20-1	TRBD1	NA	CSAIGRGPDEQFF	TGCAGTGCTATCGGCAGGGGGCCTGATGAGCAGTTCTTC
TRBJ2-6	TRBV7-3	NA	NA	CAFCDLGQGLSGANVLTF	TGTGCCTTCTGTGACTTGGGCCAGGGATTATCTGGGGCCAACGTCCTGACTTTC
TRBJ2-1	TRBV29-1	TRBD2	NA	CSGGLADNEQFF	TGCAGCGGCGGACTAGCGGACAATGAGCAGTTCTTC
TRBJ2-3	TRBV12-3/TRBV12-4	NA	NA	CASSLFAGSTDTQYF	TGTGCCAGCAGTTTATTCGCAGGGAGCACAGATACGCAGTATTTT
TRBJ1-6	TRBV5-6	NA	few	CASSYARYIGSPLHF	TGTGCCAGCAGCTACGCCCGATACATCGGCTCACCCCTCCACTTT
TRBJ2-1	TRBV5-6	TRBD2	many	CASSAPRLASTYEQFF	TGTGCCAGCAGCGCCCCGAGACTAGCTTCGACCTATGAGCAGTTCTTC